The 11 T cell receptor beta chains below were found in one sample sequenced in a study of blood T cell repertoires in COVID-19. Libraries were prepared by immunoSEQ multiplex PCR; TCRdb keeps only in-frame clonotypes and omits some of them. The sample carries about 100,000 clones, roughly nine tenths recorded once. Sample: peripheral blood. Receptors were obtained from a man aged 55 to 70 with acute or convalescent COVID-19.

The chain employs TRBV5-5 and TRBJ1-4; D may be TRBD1 (5 bases). Trimming removed 4 bases at V and 7 bases at J, with 14 bases between. The V gene's germline CDR1 is SGHKS and CDR2 YYEKEE (reference sequence). The CDR3 covers 14 residues. The CDR3 coding sequence is TGTGCCAGCAGCACCCGGGGGATTGGTGAAAAACTGTTTTTT. Encoded protein: CASSTRGIGEKLFF.

The chain recombines TRBV6-6 with TRBJ1-2; D not certain. V gave up 8 bases and J gave up 8 bases, with 9 bases separating them. The CDR3 loop spans 10 amino acids. Germline loops: CDR1 MNHNY, CDR2 SVGAGI (reference sequence). The CDR3 here is CASGGEGYTF. The CDR3 bases are TGTGCCAGCGGCGGGGAAGGCTACACCTTC.

The chain couples TRBV6-1 to TRBJ2-2; 15 positions agree with TRBD2. V trimming: 2 bases; J trimming: 6 bases; junction bases outside the gene matches: 4. The germline CDR1 and CDR2 sequences are MNHNS and SASEGT. The CDR3 is 17 residues long. The CDR3 sequence: CASSEPGLAGGAGELFF. The CDR3 DNA reads as TGTGCCAGCAGTGAACCGGGACTAGCGGGAGGAGCCGGGGAGCTGTTTTTT.

V and J are TRBV30 and TRBJ1-5, with TRBD1 as a possible D gene (5 bases). The CDR3 extends over 13 amino acids. Germline CDR1 GTSNPN, CDR2 SVGIG (reference sequence). V lost 1 base and J lost 7, with 11 bases in between. CDR3 bases: TGTGCCTGGAGTGGTGATGGGGGGCAGCCCCAGCATTTT. The encoded protein is CAWSGDGGQPQHF.

Here the CDR3 DNA reads TGTGCCAGCAGCTTAGGCCACCCTAGCGGGAGAAAGATTAACATTCAGTACTTC. This codes for CASSLGHPSGRKINIQYF. The V gene is TRBV11-2, the J gene TRBJ2-4; 10 positions match TRBD2. Per germline, CDR1 SGHAT and CDR2 FQNNGV. CDR3 size: 18 residues. V was pared by 1 base and J by 7 bases, with 13 bases of the junction left unmatched.

The rearrangement links TRBV4-1 to TRBJ2-5, with a tentative D call TRBD1 (6 bases). The V and J ends lost 4 bases and 2 bases respectively, with 11 bases between them. Per germline, CDR1 MGHRA and CDR2 YSYEKL. This CDR3 comprises 14 residues. DNA for the CDR3: TGCGCCAGCAGCCCGGGGACATATCAAGAGACCCAGTACTTC. Amino acid sequence: CASSPGTYQETQYF.

In its sample, this clone was seen once. V is TRBV6-1 and J is TRBJ1-2; TRBD1 might be the D (6 bases). Trimming took 0 bases from V and 2 from J, leaving 13 bases between them. Germline V gives CDR1 MNHNS, CDR2 SASEGT. The CDR3 is 16 amino acids. The CDR3 loop is CASSEALTGANYGYTF. The CDR3 DNA is TGTGCCAGCAGTGAAGCCTTGACAGGTGCGAACTATGGCTACACCTTC.

This clone turned up a few times. Written as DNA, the CDR3 is TGTGCCACCAGTGATTTCGGCGGGAGTGGGGAGCAGTTCTTC. Translation gives CATSDFGGSGEQFF. This chain links TRBV24-1 with TRBJ2-1; 7 positions match TRBD2. With V trimmed by 1 base and J by 10 bases, 6 bases remained unmatched. CDR3 length: 14 amino acids. Germline CDR1 and CDR2: KGHDR and SFDVKD.

The chain joins TRBV19 to TRBJ2-1; the D is unclear. V gave up 3 bases and J gave up 4 bases, with 16 bases separating them. The CDR3 has 16 residues. Germline CDR1 and CDR2: LNHDA and SQIVND (reference sequence). In DNA form, the CDR3 reads TGTGCCAGTAGTATCTCGCGCCAGAGGCGTTACAATGAGCAGTTCTTC. Encoded protein: CASSISRQRRYNEQFF.

This rearrangement joins TRBV2 to TRBJ1-6, with unresolved D. This CDR3 has 13 amino acids. Trimming took 5 bases from V and 9 from J, leaving 11 bases between them. Germline lookup yields CDR1 SNHLY and CDR2 FYNNEI. For the CDR3, the DNA is TGTGCCAGCAGTCCCGTCCCCTTTTCACCCCTCCACTTT. It is translated as CASSPVPFSPLHF.

This chain connects TRBV5-1 to TRBJ1-5; D might be TRBD1 (5 bases). The CDR3 contains 11 residues. Germline CDR1 reads SGHRS; CDR2 reads YFSETQ. The ends were cut back, 0 bases at V and 13 bases at J, with 8 bases in the middle. The CDR3 sequence: CASSLGAGQHF. DNA for the CDR3: TGCGCCAGCAGCTTGGGTGCAGGGCAGCATTTT.